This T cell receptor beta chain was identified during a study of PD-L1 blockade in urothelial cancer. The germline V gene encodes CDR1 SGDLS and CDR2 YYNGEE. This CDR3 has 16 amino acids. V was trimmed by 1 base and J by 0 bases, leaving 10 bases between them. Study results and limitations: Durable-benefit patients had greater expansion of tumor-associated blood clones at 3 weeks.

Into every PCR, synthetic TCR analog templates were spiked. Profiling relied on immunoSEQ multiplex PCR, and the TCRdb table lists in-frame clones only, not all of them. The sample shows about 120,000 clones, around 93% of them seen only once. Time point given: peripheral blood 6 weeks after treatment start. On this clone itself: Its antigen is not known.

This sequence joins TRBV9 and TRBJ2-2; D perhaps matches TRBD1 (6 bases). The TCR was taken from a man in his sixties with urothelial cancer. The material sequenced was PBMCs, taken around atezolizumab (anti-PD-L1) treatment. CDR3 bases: TGTGCCAGCAGCGTAACCGGGACACCGAACACCGGGGAGCTGTTTTTT. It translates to CASSVTGTPNTGELFF.